The entry below describes one T cell receptor (beta chain). The data derive from a study of PD-1 blockade in mismatch repair-deficient tumors. Generated by immunoSEQ multiplex PCR, the TCRdb table keeps only in-frame clones and is missing some. This sample has around 120,000 clones, with roughly 86% found just once. The CDR3 is 13 residues long. After removal of 0 bases from V and 7 bases from J, the junction contained 2 bases not matched to a gene. Germline V gene sequence: CDR1 SGHRS, CDR2 YFSETQ. This TCR derives from an adult with mismatch repair-deficient cancer. The rearrangement links TRBV5-1 to TRBJ1-2, with 8 bases lining up with TRBD1. This material consisted of peripheral blood, taken 44 weeks after starting pembrolizumab. The CDR3 sequence: CASSLGTGSGYTF. CDR3 sequence (DNA): TGCGCCAGCAGCTTGGGGACAGGGAGTGGCTACACCTTC.